The present T cell receptor beta chain was sequenced within a study of shared clonotypes between healthy human individuals. Study observations and caveats: Roughly 4.6% of naive CD4 clonotypes were common to a few donors.

The CDR3 loop spans 14 amino acids. CDR1 and CDR2 (germline): SGDLS, YYNGEE. The ends were cut back, 4 bases at V and 2 bases at J, with 12 bases in the middle. All participating donors were Caucasian adults from Nashville, Tennessee. Profiling relied on immunoSEQ multiplex PCR, and the TCRdb table lists in-frame clones only, not all of them. The sample gives 2 million to 2.5 million clones, 85% to 95% of which show up once; 0.13% is in the top ten. For this clone: Antigen unknown.

The source of this sequence is a man younger than 30 in good health. The chain uses TRBV9 and TRBJ2-5; weak D call: TRBD2 (5 bases). Sequenced sample: naive CD4+ T cells sorted from blood. Subset denoted: CD45RA+ positively selected. This chain's CDR3 is CASSSRGGQETQYF. The CDR3 DNA follows: TGTGCCAGCAGCTCCCGAGGCGGGCAAGAGACCCAGTACTTC. Variable domain in full (rest from reference TRBV9 and TRBJ2-5): DSGVTQTPKHLITATGQRVTLRCSPRSGDLSVYWYQQSLDQGLQFLIQYYNGEERAKGNILERFSAQQFPDLHSELNLSSLELGDSALYFCASSSRGGQETQYFGPGTRLLVL.